The rows below give T cell receptor beta chains drawn from one sample of a study of shared clonotypes between healthy human individuals. The repertoire was sequenced with immunoSEQ multiplex PCR; TCRdb's copy has only in-frame clones and lacks some. The sample shows around 1.9 million clones, around 95% of them seen only once. What was sequenced was naive CD8+ T cells from PBMCs. Receptor source: a man between 18 and 35 years old in good health. Some clones in this sample may be carry-over from other donors' samples. The CDR3 runs from the conserved cysteine through the conserved F or W. D genes are given only for firm matches. Only part of the rows carry a size: once, few, many, or a class if the clone is expanded.

clone_size,j_call,d_call,v_call,cdr3_aa,cdr3_nt
NA,TRBJ2-1,NA,TRBV27,CASSFLGYNEQFF,TGTGCCAGCAGTTTTTTGGGATACAATGAGCAGTTCTTC
NA,TRBJ1-2,NA,TRBV10-3,CAITLGGQSGYTF,TGTGCCATCACCTTAGGGGGGCAGAGTGGCTACACCTTC
NA,TRBJ1-2,TRBD1,TRBV29-1,CSCRTGGSYTF,TGCAGCTGTAGGACAGGAGGAAGCTACACCTTC
NA,TRBJ2-5,NA,TRBV25-1,CASSELEETQYF,TGTGCCAGCAGTGAACTGGAGGAGACCCAGTACTTC
NA,TRBJ1-4,NA,TRBV15,CATSRDSWGSNEKLFF,TGTGCCACCAGCAGAGATAGTTGGGGGTCTAATGAAAAACTGTTTTTT
NA,TRBJ1-2,NA,TRBV9,CASRTGADGYTF,TGTGCCAGCCGCACCGGGGCGGATGGCTACACCTTC
NA,TRBJ2-7,NA,TRBV4-1,CASSQHSGTVGYEQYF,TGCGCCAGCAGCCAACACTCCGGGACCGTGGGCTACGAGCAGTACTTC
once,TRBJ1-2,TRBD1,TRBV19,CASSPQGRSNYGYTF,TGTGCCAGTAGTCCACAGGGGCGTTCTAACTATGGCTACACCTTC
NA,TRBJ2-7,TRBD1,TRBV7-4,CASSLVGREGTGAYEQYF,TGTGCCAGCAGCTTAGTCGGTCGGGAGGGGACAGGGGCCTACGAGCAGTACTTC
NA,TRBJ2-7,NA,TRBV28,CASSYEYPGHEQYF,TGTGCCAGCAGCTACGAATACCCGGGGCACGAGCAGTACTTC
few,TRBJ1-2,NA,TRBV30,CAWPSRGVGGYTF,TGTGCCTGGCCTTCTCGAGGGGTCGGAGGCTACACCTTC
NA,TRBJ1-5,NA,TRBV6-1,CATGQPQHF,TGTGCCACCGGGCAGCCCCAGCATTTT
NA,TRBJ2-1,NA,TRBV10-2,CASSTPKLASEQFF,TGCGCCAGCAGCACCCCGAAGCTTGCTAGTGAGCAGTTCTTC
NA,TRBJ1-1,NA,TRBV11-1,CASSLALSGLGAEAFF,TGTGCCAGCAGCTTAGCGCTTTCCGGGTTGGGAGCTGAAGCTTTCTTT
NA,TRBJ1-4,TRBD1,TRBV4-1,CASSQAGTGGAWDEKLFF,TGCGCCAGCAGCCAGGCCGGGACAGGGGGCGCTTGGGATGAAAAACTGTTTTTT
NA,TRBJ2-7,TRBD2,TRBV28,CASSHDREDFEWEQYF,TGTGCCAGCAGTCATGACCGGGAGGACTTCGAATGGGAGCAGTACTTC
NA,TRBJ2-4,NA,TRBV5-1,CASSLFQGGEDIQYF,TGCGCCAGCAGCTTATTTCAGGGGGGAGAGGACATTCAGTACTTC
once,TRBJ2-7,NA,TRBV14,CASSRAPGESSYEQYF,TGTGCCAGCAGCCGGGCCCCGGGGGAGAGCTCCTACGAGCAGTACTTC
once,TRBJ2-7,NA,TRBV7-8,CASSLVGLHEQYF,TGTGCCAGCAGCTTAGTAGGTCTCCACGAGCAGTACTTC
NA,TRBJ2-2,TRBD2,TRBV7-3,CASSFGLAGGPGWTGELFF,TGTGCCAGCAGCTTTGGACTAGCGGGAGGGCCAGGTTGGACCGGGGAGCTGTTTTTT
NA,TRBJ2-1,NA,TRBV7-8,CASSLWGPKGDEQFF,TGTGCCAGCAGCTTATGGGGCCCCAAAGGTGATGAGCAGTTCTTC
NA,TRBJ2-7,NA,TRBV21-1,CASRQGAWEQYF,TGTGCCAGCAGACAGGGGGCGTGGGAGCAGTACTTC
NA,TRBJ2-1,NA,TRBV9,CASSVGDGGHNEQFF,TGTGCCAGCAGCGTTGGGGACGGAGGGCACAATGAGCAGTTCTTC
NA,TRBJ1-1,NA,TRBV4-1,CASSQDWRGGGLEAFF,TGCGCCAGCAGCCAAGATTGGAGGGGCGGGGGTTTAGAAGCTTTCTTT
NA,TRBJ2-1,NA,TRBV10-2,CASSEVRTLQFF,TGCGCCAGCAGTGAAGTGAGGACTCTTCAGTTCTTC
NA,TRBJ2-3,NA,TRBV29-1,CSVPRGFDTDTQYF,TGCAGCGTTCCCCGGGGCTTCGACACAGATACGCAGTATTTT
NA,TRBJ2-5,TRBD1,TRBV5-1,CASSVTGLETQYF,TGCGCCAGCAGCGTGACAGGGCTGGAGACCCAGTACTTC
few,TRBJ1-5,NA,TRBV13,CASSLTGHNQPQHF,TGTGCCAGCAGCTTAACGGGCCACAATCAGCCCCAGCATTTT
NA,TRBJ2-7,TRBD2,TRBV15,CATSRSPGRASYEQYF,TGTGCCACCAGCAGATCTCCTGGGAGGGCCTCCTACGAGCAGTACTTC